This T cell receptor beta chain comes out of a study of blood T cell repertoires in COVID-19. The germline V gene has CDR1 MNHEY and CDR2 SVGAGI. V dropped 4 bases and J dropped 4; count of bases not matched to a gene: 5. This CDR3 is built from 15 residues. The method was immunoSEQ multiplex PCR; TCRdb's version includes in-frame clones alone and lacks a portion of them. The sample includes about 300,000 clones, more than 70% seen only once; the top ten take around 1.7%. The source of this sequence is a woman aged 45-60 years with acute or convalescent COVID-19. Sequenced: peripheral blood. This rearrangement joins TRBV6-5 to TRBJ2-7; 12 bases map to TRBD2. In DNA form, the CDR3 reads TGTGCCAGCAGTTTTTCCGGGACTAGCGGGTACGAGCAGTACTTC. Translation gives CASSFSGTSGYEQYF.